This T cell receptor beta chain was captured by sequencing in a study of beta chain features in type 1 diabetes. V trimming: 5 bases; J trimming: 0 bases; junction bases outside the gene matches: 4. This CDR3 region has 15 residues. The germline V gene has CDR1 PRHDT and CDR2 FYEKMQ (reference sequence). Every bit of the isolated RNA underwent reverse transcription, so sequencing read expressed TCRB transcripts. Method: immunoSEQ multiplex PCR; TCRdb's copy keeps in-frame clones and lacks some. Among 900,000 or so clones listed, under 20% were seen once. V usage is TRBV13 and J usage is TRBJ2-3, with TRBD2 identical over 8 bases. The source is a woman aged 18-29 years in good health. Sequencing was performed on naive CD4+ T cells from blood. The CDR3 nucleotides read TGTGCCAGCAGCGCGCTAGCGGGTAGCACAGATACGCAGTATTTT. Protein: CASSALAGSTDTQYF.